The present entry profiles one TCR beta chain with its context. Antigen: not known. Trimming cost V 5 bases and J 0 bases, with 10 bases left between them. CDR3 size: 14 residues. Germline CDR1 LNHDA, CDR2 SQIVND (reference sequence). This record belongs to a study of vaccination effects on CD4 cells after COVID-19. Using viral peptide pools, the ViraFEST assay grew out antigen-specific CD4+ T cells prior to sequencing. Culture lasted about ten days before CD4+ T cell isolation. Two-dose vaccination with either BNT162b2 or mRNA-1273 was given to the participants. Profiling relied on immunoSEQ multiplex PCR, and the TCRdb table lists in-frame clones only, not all of them. The table records 70,000 to 85,000 clones, about 80% of them present only once.

The sample in question was CD4+ T cells from PBMCs cultured with HCoV-229E spike peptides, obtained after COVID-19 vaccination. The gene calls are TRBV19 and TRBJ1-1, with D tentatively TRBD1 (5 bases). This clonotype originated in a human donor who received a COVID-19 vaccine. The CDR3 coding sequence is TGTGCCAGTAGTTACGGGGCGGTGAACACTGAAGCTTTCTTT. This translates into CASSYGAVNTEAFF.